This T cell receptor (beta chain) was observed in a study of blood T cell repertoires in COVID-19. The CDR3 sequence is 15 residues long. The V end lost 6 bases, the J end lost 4 bases, and 16 bases lay between the germline ends. CDR1 is SGHAT, CDR2 FQNNGV, per germline. Original analysis: Counts of nucleated cells, estimated from reference gene primer amplification, were obtained. The method was immunoSEQ multiplex PCR; TCRdb's version includes in-frame clones alone and lacks a portion of them. The DNA was the basis for D and trimming; V, J and clone size are from that table. The sample carries fewer than 60,000 clones, roughly 90% recorded once.

The receptor was isolated from a human donor in a cohort sampled during active COVID-19. Material: peripheral blood. J is TRBJ2-1 and V is TRBV11-2, with D perhaps matching TRBD1 (5 bases). The CDR3 region is CASRSPKGLYNEQFF. The CDR3 region has the DNA TGTGCCAGCAGGTCCCCTAAGGGGCTGTACAATGAGCAGTTCTTC.